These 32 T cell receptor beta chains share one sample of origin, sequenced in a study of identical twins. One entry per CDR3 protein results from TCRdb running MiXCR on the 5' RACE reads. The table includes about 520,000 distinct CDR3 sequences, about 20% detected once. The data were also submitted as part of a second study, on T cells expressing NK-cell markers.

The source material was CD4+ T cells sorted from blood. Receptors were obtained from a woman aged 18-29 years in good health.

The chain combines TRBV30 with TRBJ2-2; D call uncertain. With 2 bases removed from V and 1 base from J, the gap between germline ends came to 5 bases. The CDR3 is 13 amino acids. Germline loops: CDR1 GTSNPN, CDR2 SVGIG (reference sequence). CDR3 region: CAWSSGNTGELFF. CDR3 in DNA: TGTGCCTGGAGTTCAGGGAACACCGGGGAGCTGTTTTTT.

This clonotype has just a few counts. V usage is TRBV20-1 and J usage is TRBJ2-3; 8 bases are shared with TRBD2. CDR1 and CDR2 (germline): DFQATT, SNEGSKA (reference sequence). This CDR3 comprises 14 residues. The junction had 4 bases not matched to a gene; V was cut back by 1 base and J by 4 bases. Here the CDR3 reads CSARVGRGADTQYF. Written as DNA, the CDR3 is TGCAGTGCTAGAGTCGGGAGGGGAGCAGATACGCAGTATTTT.

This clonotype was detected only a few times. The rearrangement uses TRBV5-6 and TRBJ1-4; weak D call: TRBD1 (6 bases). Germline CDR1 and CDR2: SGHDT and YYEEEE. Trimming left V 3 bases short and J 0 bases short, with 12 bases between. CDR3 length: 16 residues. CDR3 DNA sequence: TGTGCCAGCAGCTCCCCCGGGACAACAACTAATGAAAAACTGTTTTTT. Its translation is CASSSPGTTTNEKLFF.

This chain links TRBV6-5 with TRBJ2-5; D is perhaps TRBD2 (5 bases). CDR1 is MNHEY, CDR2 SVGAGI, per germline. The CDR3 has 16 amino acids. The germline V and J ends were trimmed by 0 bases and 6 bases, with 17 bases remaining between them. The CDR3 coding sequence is TGTGCCAGCAGTTACTCGCGGGCAGGCCGAGGGAAGACCCAGTACTTC. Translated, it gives CASSYSRAGRGKTQYF.

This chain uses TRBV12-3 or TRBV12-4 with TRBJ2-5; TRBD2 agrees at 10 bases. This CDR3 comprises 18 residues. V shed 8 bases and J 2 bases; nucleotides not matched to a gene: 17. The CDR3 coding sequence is TGTGCCAGCGGGGGACTAGCGATATGGAAAGGAGTTCAAGAGACCCAGTACTTC. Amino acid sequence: CASGGLAIWKGVQETQYF.

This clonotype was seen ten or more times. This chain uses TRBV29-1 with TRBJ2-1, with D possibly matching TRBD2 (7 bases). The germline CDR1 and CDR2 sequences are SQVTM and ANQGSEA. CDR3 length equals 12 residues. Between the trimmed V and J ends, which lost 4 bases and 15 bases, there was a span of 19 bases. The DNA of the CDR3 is TGCAGCGTTGTCCGCTTGGGGGGGCGTTCGTTCTTC. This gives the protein CSVVRLGGRSFF.

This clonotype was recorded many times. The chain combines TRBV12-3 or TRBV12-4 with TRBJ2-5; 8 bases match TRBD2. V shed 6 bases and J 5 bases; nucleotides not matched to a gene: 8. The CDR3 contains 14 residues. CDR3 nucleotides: TGTGCCAGCAGGTTGACACGCGGGGGGGAGACCCAGTACTTC. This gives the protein CASRLTRGGETQYF.

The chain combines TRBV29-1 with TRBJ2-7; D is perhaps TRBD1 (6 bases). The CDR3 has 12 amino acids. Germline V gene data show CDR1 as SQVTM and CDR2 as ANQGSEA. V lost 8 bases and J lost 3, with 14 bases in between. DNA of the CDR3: TGCAGCATGCTGGGGGCCAGCTACGAGCAGTACTTC. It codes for CSMLGASYEQYF.

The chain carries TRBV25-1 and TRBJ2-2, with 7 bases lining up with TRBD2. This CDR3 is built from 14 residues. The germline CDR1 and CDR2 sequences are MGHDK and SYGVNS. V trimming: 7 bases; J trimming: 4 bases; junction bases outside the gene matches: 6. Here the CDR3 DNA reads TGTGCCAGCACTACGGGGGGTAGCACCGGGGAGCTGTTTTTT. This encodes CASTTGGSTGELFF.

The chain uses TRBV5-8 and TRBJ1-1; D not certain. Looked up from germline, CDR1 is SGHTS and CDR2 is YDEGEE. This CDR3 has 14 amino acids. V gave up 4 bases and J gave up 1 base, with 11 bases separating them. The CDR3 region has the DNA TGTGCCAGCAGCCAGACGGGCTCGAACACTGAAGCTTTCTTT. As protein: CASSQTGSNTEAFF.

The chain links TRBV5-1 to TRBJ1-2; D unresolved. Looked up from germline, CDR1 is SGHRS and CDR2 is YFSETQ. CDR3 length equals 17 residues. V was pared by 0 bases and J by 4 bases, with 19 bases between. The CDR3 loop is CASSLAGRSISTYGYTF. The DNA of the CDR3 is TGCGCCAGCAGCTTGGCGGGGAGGTCTATTAGCACCTATGGCTACACCTTC.

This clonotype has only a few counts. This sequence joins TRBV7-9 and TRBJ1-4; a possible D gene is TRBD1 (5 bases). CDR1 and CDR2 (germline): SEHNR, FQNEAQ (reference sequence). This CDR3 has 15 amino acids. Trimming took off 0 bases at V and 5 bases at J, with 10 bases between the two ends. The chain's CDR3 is CASSLARRANEKLFF. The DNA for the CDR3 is TGTGCCAGCAGCTTAGCGCGCAGGGCCAATGAAAAACTGTTTTTT.

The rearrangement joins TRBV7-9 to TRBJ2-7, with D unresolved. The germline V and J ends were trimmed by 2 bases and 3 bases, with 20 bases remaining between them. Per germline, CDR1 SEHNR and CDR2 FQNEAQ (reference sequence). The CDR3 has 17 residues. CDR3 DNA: TGTGCCAGCAGCTTAACCCCCCGTGGGCAGCCGTTCTACGAGCAGTACTTC. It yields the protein CASSLTPRGQPFYEQYF.

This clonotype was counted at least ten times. CDR3 residues: CSARSKVSADTQYF. The CDR3, as DNA: TGCAGTGCTAGGTCGAAGGTCTCGGCAGATACGCAGTATTTT. The chain has TRBV20-1 and TRBJ2-3; unclear D gene. This CDR3 spans 14 amino acids. Germline CDR1 and CDR2: DFQATT and SNEGSKA (reference sequence). Trimming cost V 3 bases and J 4 bases, with 14 bases left between them.

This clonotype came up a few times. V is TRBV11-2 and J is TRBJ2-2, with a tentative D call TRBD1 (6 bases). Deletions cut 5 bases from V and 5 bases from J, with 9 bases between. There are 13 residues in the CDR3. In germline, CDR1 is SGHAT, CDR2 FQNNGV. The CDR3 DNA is TGTGCCAGCAGCCAACAGGGTACCGGGGAGCTGTTTTTT. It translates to CASSQQGTGELFF.

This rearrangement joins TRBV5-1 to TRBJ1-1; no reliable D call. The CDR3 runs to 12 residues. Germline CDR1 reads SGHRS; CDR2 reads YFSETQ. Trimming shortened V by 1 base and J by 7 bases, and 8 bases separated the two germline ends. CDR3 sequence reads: CASSLTGLEAFF. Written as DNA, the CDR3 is TGCGCCAGCAGCTTGACTGGACTTGAAGCTTTCTTT.

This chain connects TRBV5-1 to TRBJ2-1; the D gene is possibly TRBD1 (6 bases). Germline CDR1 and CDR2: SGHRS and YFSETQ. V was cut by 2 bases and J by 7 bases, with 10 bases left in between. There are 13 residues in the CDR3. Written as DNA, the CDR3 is TGCGCCAGCAGCTTACCTCAGGGGAATGAGCAGTTCTTC. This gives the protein CASSLPQGNEQFF.

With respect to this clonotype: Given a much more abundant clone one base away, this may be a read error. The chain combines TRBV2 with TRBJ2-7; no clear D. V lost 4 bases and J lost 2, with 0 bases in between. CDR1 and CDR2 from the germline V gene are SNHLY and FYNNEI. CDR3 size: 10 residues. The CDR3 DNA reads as TGTGCCAGCAGTGCCTACGAGCAGTACTTC. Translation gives CASSAYEQYF.

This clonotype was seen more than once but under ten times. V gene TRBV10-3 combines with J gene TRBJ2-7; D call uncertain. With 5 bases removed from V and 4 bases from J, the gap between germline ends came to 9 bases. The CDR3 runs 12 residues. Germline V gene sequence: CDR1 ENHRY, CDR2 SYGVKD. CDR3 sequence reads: CAISQQGYEQYF. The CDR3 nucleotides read TGTGCCATCAGTCAACAAGGGTACGAGCAGTACTTC.

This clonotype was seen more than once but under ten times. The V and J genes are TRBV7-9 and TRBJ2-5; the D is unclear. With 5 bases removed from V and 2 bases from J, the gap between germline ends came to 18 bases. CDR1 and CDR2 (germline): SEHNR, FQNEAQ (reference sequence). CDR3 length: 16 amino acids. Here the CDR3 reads CASSGEAGRIQETQYF. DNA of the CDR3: TGTGCCAGCAGCGGTGAGGCTGGACGGATACAAGAGACCCAGTACTTC. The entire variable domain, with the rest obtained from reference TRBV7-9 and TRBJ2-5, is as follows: DTGVSQNPRHKITKRGQNVTFRCDPISEHNRLYWYRQTLGQGPEFLTYFQNEAQLEKSRLLSDRFSAERPKGSFSTLEIQRTEQGDSAMYLCASSGEAGRIQETQYFGPGTRLLVL.

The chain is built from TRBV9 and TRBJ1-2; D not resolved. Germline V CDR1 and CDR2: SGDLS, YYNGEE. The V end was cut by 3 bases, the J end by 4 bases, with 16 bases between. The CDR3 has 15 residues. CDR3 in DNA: TGTGCCAGCAGCGCCGAACCTCAGAATACCTATGGCTACACCTTC. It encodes CASSAEPQNTYGYTF. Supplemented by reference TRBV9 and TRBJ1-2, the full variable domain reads DSGVTQTPKHLITATGQRVTLRCSPRSGDLSVYWYQQSLDQGLQFLIQYYNGEERAKGNILERFSAQQFPDLHSELNLSSLELGDSALYFCASSAEPQNTYGYTFGSGTRLTVV.

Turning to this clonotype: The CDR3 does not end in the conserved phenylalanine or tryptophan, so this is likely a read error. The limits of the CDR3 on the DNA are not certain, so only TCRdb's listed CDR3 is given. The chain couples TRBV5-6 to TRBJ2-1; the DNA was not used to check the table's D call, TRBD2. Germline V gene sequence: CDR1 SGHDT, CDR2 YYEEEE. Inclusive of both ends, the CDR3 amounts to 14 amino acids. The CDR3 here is CASSGLDSGSRNRI.

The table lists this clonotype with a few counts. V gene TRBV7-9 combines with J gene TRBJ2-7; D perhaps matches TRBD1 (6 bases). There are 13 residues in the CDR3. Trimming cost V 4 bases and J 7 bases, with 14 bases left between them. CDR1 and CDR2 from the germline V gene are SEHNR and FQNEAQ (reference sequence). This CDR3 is CASSYTGFQEQYF. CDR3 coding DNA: TGTGCCAGCAGCTATACAGGGTTTCAAGAGCAGTACTTC.

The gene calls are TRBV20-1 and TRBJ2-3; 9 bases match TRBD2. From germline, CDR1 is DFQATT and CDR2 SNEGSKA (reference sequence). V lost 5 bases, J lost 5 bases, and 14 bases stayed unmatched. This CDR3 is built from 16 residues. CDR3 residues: CSAGSPLAGAKDTQYF. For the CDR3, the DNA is TGCAGTGCTGGTTCTCCTTTAGCGGGAGCGAAAGATACGCAGTATTTT.

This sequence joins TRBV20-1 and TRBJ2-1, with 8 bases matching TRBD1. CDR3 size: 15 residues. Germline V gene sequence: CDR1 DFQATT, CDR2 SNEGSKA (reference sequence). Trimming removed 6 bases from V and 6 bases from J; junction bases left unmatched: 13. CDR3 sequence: CSATRGQGPSNEQFF. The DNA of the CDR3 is TGCAGTGCGACCCGAGGACAGGGACCTTCCAATGAGCAGTTCTTC.

CDR3 residues: CASSPPGAGGEKLFF. As DNA, the CDR3 is TGTGCCAGCTCACCACCCGGGGCGGGAGGTGAAAAACTGTTTTTT. The chain couples TRBV18 to TRBJ1-4; D possibly corresponds to TRBD1 (5 bases). This CDR3 is built from 15 residues. Trimming cost V 0 bases and J 7 bases, with 12 bases left between them. The germline V gene encodes CDR1 KGHSH and CDR2 LQKENI.

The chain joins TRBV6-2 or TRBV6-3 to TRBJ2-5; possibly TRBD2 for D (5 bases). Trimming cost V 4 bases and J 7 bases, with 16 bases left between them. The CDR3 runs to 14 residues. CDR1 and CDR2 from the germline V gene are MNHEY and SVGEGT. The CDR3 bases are TGTGCCAGCAGTTTACTAGGAGCGCACGGGACCCAGTACTTC. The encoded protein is CASSLLGAHGTQYF.

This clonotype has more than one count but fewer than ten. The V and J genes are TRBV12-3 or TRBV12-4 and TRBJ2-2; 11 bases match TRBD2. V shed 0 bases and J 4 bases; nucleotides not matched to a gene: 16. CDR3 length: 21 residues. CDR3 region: CASSLAASSFWGLAVTGELFF. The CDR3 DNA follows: TGTGCCAGCAGTTTAGCCGCGAGTTCGTTTTGGGGACTAGCGGTCACCGGGGAGCTGTTTTTT.

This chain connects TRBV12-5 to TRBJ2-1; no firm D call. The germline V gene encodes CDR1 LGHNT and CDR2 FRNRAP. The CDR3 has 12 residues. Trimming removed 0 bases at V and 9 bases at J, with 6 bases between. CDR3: CASGLVGSEQFF. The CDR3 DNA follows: TGTGCTAGTGGTTTGGTTGGGTCTGAGCAGTTCTTC. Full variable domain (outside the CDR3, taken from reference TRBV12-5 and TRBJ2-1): DARVTQTPRHKVTEMGQEVTMRCQPILGHNTVFWYRQTMMQGLELLAYFRNRAPLDDSGMPKDRFSAEMPDATLATLKIQPSEPRDSAVYFCASGLVGSEQFFGPGTRLTVL.

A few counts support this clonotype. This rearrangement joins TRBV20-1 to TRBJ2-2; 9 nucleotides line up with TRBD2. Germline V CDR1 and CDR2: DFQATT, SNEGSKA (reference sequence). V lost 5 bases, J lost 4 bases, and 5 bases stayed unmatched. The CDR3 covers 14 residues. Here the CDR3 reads CSARTSAITGELFF. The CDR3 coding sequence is TGCAGTGCTCGGACTAGCGCTATCACCGGGGAGCTGTTTTTT.

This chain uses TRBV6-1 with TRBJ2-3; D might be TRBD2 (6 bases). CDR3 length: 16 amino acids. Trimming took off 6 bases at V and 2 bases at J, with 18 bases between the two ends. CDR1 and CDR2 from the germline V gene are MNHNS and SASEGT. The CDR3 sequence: CASSHIYSGTTDTQYF. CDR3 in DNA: TGTGCCAGCAGCCACATCTATAGCGGCACCACAGATACGCAGTATTTT.

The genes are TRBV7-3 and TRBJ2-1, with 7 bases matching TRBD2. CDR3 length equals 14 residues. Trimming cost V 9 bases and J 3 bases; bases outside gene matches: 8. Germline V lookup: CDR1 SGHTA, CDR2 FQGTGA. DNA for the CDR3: TGTGCCAGTGCTACTAGCGCAAGCTACAATGAGCAGTTCTTC. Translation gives CASATSASYNEQFF.